The rows below give T cell receptor beta chains drawn from one sample of a study of T-cell memory formation after mild COVID-19. TCRdb reanalysed the 5' RACE reads using MiXCR and keeps one entry per CDR3 protein. The repertoire holds 35,000 to 50,000 distinct CDR3 sequences, with about a tenth as singletons. Source material: PBMCs or a T cell subset sorted from them (not recorded which). These receptors were obtained from an adult woman who had mild COVID-19 (a few samples of this study predate the infection). Cell type and time point are not known. CDR3s include the opening cysteine and the closing phenylalanine or tryptophan. A D gene is named only where the DNA matches it firmly. The size field is filled for only some rows; it gives once, few, many or a size class.

J | size | D | V | DNA | CDR3
TRBJ2-7 | NA | TRBD2 | TRBV5-1 | TGCGCCAGCAGCCCCAGGACTAGCGGGGCCCACGAGCAGTACTTC | CASSPRTSGAHEQYF
TRBJ2-5 | many | NA | TRBV7-8 | TGTGCCAGCACGGAGTTCGGCAGGGGTAAAGAGACCCAGTACTTC | CASTEFGRGKETQYF
TRBJ2-1 | many | NA | TRBV2 | TGTGCCAGCAGAGCAGAGCGTCTGGGTAACTCCGGTGAGCAGTTCTTC | CASRAERLGNSGEQFF
TRBJ2-3 | many | TRBD2 | TRBV29-1 | TGCAGCGTGGGACTAGCGGGGGGTGGCCGCACAGATACGCAGTATTTT | CSVGLAGGGRTDTQYF
TRBJ2-7 | many | NA | TRBV5-6 | TGTGCCAGCAGCCTCGGACACTTCTACGAGCAGTACTTC | CASSLGHFYEQYF
TRBJ2-2 | NA | TRBD1 | TRBV10-3 | TGTGCCATCAGCCGACAGGGCACCGGGGAGCTGTTTTTT | CAISRQGTGELFF
TRBJ1-1 | NA | NA | TRBV4-1 | TGCGCCAGCAGCCAAGCGACGGAGAACACTGAAGCTTTCTTT | CASSQATENTEAFF
TRBJ2-7 | once | TRBD1 | TRBV20-1 | TGCAGTGCTAGGAACGATTACAGGGGTTTGGCTTACGAGCAGTACTTC | CSARNDYRGLAYEQYF
TRBJ2-7 | many | TRBD2 | TRBV3-1 | TGTGCCAGCAGCCGTAGCGGGGGGGAATCCTACGAGCAGTACTTC | CASSRSGGESYEQYF
TRBJ2-3 | NA | NA | TRBV18 | TGTGCCAGCAGAGGAGGGTCAGGTAGCACAGATACGCAGTATTTT | CASRGGSGSTDTQYF
TRBJ2-1 | NA | TRBD1 | TRBV20-1 | TGCAGTGCTACGGGCGGGGTACAGGGGGCTAGTCGCGATGAGCAGTTCTTC | CSATGGVQGASRDEQFF
TRBJ2-3 | few | TRBD2 | TRBV20-1 | TGCAGTGCTAGAGTGGCTAGCGGGAGAACAGATACGCAGTATTTT | CSARVASGRTDTQYF
TRBJ2-5 | NA | NA | TRBV24-1 | TGTGCCACGAGTGACGGGGCCGAAGAGACCCAGTACTTC | CATSDGAEETQYF
TRBJ2-3 | many | NA | TRBV5-5 | TGTGCCAGCAGCTGGGACTGGCTTTCCACAGATACGCAGTATTTT | CASSWDWLSTDTQYF
TRBJ2-5 | few | TRBD1 | TRBV11-3 | TGTGCCAGCAGCCCCCGACAGGGAAAGACCCAGTACTTC | CASSPRQGKTQYF
TRBJ1-6 | NA | TRBD1 | TRBV9 | TGTGCCAGCAGCGCAGGCCCCGGGACAGCTAATTCACCCCTCCACTTT | CASSAGPGTANSPLHF
TRBJ2-3 | many | NA | TRBV5-1 | TGCGCCAGCAGCTTGAATGCCGGGGCAAGCACAGATACGCAGTATTTT | CASSLNAGASTDTQYF
TRBJ2-6 | NA | TRBD1 | TRBV5-1 | TGCGCCAGCAGCAAGACAGGGGTCGGGGCCAACGTCCTGACTTTC | CASSKTGVGANVLTF
TRBJ2-3 | NA | TRBD1 | TRBV5-1 | TGCGCCAGCAGTTTACGGGACAGCCGCACAGATACGCAGTATTTT | CASSLRDSRTDTQYF
TRBJ1-2 | few | NA | TRBV12-3/TRBV12-4 | TGTGCCAGCAGCCGATATGGCTACACCTTC | CASSRYGYTF
TRBJ2-5 | many | NA | TRBV20-1 | TGCAGTGCGGACCGGGGATCCCAGGAGACCCAGTACTTC | CSADRGSQETQYF
TRBJ2-4 | NA | TRBD1 | TRBV25-1 | TGTGCCAGCAGTGATCGGGACAGGGGGCCCAAAAACATTCAGTACTTC | CASSDRDRGPKNIQYF
TRBJ2-3 | NA | NA | TRBV12-3/TRBV12-4 | TGTGCCAGCAGTCCAGAGCCGGGGTGGGCAGATACGCAGTATTTT | CASSPEPGWADTQYF
TRBJ2-2 | many | NA | TRBV7-6 | TGTGCCAGCAGCCCTCGGACTGACAACACCGGGGAGCTGTTTTTT | CASSPRTDNTGELFF
TRBJ1-5 | few | NA | TRBV20-1 | TGCAGTGCTAGAGACGGGGGGCAGACCTTAGGGCCCCAGCATTTT | CSARDGGQTLGPQHF
TRBJ1-1 | few | NA | TRBV7-9 | TGTGCCAGCAGCTTATGGAGAGTTGGGCAGAACACTGAAGCTTTCTTT | CASSLWRVGQNTEAFF
TRBJ2-3 | many | TRBD2 | TRBV24-1 | TGTGCCACCAGTGACCGTAGACTAGCGGACTCTAGCACAGATACGCAGTATTTT | CATSDRRLADSSTDTQYF
TRBJ2-7 | few | NA | TRBV7-2 | TGTGCCAGCAGCCCTGGGACGGGACGGGGAAGCTCCTACGAGCAGTACTTC | CASSPGTGRGSSYEQYF
TRBJ2-1 | few | NA | TRBV25-1 | TGTGCCAGCAGTGAATATGAGGGATACAATGAGCAGTTCTTC | CASSEYEGYNEQFF
TRBJ2-1 | medium-sized | TRBD2 | TRBV7-2 | TGTGCCAGCAGCTCGACTAGCGGGCAGTACAATGAGCAGTTCTTC | CASSSTSGQYNEQFF
TRBJ2-2 | NA | NA | TRBV6-2/TRBV6-3 | TGTGCCAGCAGACCCCCCGGGACGGACACCGGGGAGCTGTTTTTT | CASRPPGTDTGELFF
TRBJ2-3 | many | TRBD2 | TRBV7-3 | TGTGCCAGCAGCCCTATGGGACTAGCGACAGATACGCAGTATTTT | CASSPMGLATDTQYF
TRBJ2-7 | few | NA | TRBV9 | TGTGCCAGCAGCCGGACGGGCGGGTCCTACGAGCAGTACTTC | CASSRTGGSYEQYF
TRBJ2-7 | NA | TRBD2 | TRBV7-8 | TGTGCCAGCAGCTTTTCCCCCACCGGGACTAGCGGTTACGAGCAGTACTTC | CASSFSPTGTSGYEQYF
TRBJ2-5 | many | NA | TRBV19 | TGTGCCAGTAGTCAACGGGTAGGCCAAGAGACCCAGTACTTC | CASSQRVGQETQYF
TRBJ1-1 | few | TRBD1 | TRBV3-1 | TGTGCCAGCAGCCGTACGACAGGGGGCTTGAACACTGAAGCTTTCTTT | CASSRTTGGLNTEAFF
TRBJ2-1 | few | NA | TRBV20-1 | TGCAGTGCTAGAGATTGGGAGACTCATGAGCAGTTCTTC | CSARDWETHEQFF
TRBJ1-1 | NA | NA | TRBV20-1 | TGCAGTGCTAGTTTGGGATCAGGGAAAACTGAAGCTTTCTTT | CSASLGSGKTEAFF
TRBJ1-1 | medium-sized | TRBD1 | TRBV5-5 | TGTGCCAGCAGCCGCACAACAGGGGCTGAAGCTTTCTTT | CASSRTTGAEAFF
TRBJ2-7 | NA | TRBD1 | TRBV7-9 | TGTGCCAGCAGCTTAGGACAGGGTGTTTCCTACGAGCAGTACTTC | CASSLGQGVSYEQYF
TRBJ2-7 | many | NA | TRBV6-5 | TGTGCCAGCAGTTACCTGTACGAGCAGTACTTC | CASSYLYEQYF
TRBJ2-3 | many | TRBD1 | TRBV29-1 | TGCAGCGTGGACAGGGACACAGATACGCAGTATTTT | CSVDRDTDTQYF